The 14 T cell receptor beta chains reported below all come from one sample, sequenced in a study of blood T cell repertoires in COVID-19. The protocol was immunoSEQ multiplex PCR, while the TCRdb copy is restricted to in-frame clones and leaves out a portion. The sample holds some 150,000 clones, 80% to 90% seen once. Sequencing used peripheral blood. Every receptor here comes from a middle-aged man with active COVID-19.

Comments on this clone: The same CDR3 also results from other DNA sequences found in this sample. This rearrangement joins TRBV7-9 to TRBJ2-3; maybe TRBD1 (6 bases). The length of the CDR3 is 14 residues. Germline V lookup: CDR1 SEHNR, CDR2 FQNEAQ (reference sequence). The ends were cut back, 2 bases at V and 0 bases at J, with 6 bases in the middle. Written as DNA, the CDR3 is TGTGCCAGCAGCTTAACAGGGAGCACAGATACGCAGTATTTT. This encodes CASSLTGSTDTQYF.

The chain joins TRBV5-1 to TRBJ2-7; TRBD1 matches at 8 bases. V shed 2 bases, J shed 3 bases, and the junction held 7 bases outside the gene matches. The CDR3 is made up of 15 amino acids. Germline values: CDR1 SGHRS, CDR2 YFSETQ. The CDR3 protein is CASSLGTGGNYEQYF. CDR3 DNA: TGCGCCAGCAGCTTAGGGACAGGAGGCAACTACGAGCAGTACTTC.

This sequence joins TRBV27 and TRBJ2-5, with TRBD2 as a possible D gene (5 bases). CDR1 and CDR2 from the germline V gene are MNHEY and SMNVEV (reference sequence). Trimming removed 5 bases at V and 2 bases at J, with 12 bases between. The CDR3 runs 14 residues. The CDR3, as DNA: TGTGCCAGCAGTCTTCTCGGGGAACAAGAGACCCAGTACTTC. Its translation is CASSLLGEQETQYF.

This chain connects TRBV2 to TRBJ1-2; weak D call: TRBD1 (6 bases). The CDR3 covers 14 residues. The germline V and J ends were trimmed by 6 bases and 0 bases, with 11 bases remaining between them. Germline V gene data show CDR1 as SNHLY and CDR2 as FYNNEI. CDR3 loop: CASSNRVANYGYTF. For the CDR3, the DNA is TGTGCCAGCAGCAACAGGGTTGCTAACTATGGCTACACCTTC.

The chain recombines TRBV6-5 with TRBJ2-5; 8 bases align to TRBD2. CDR1 MNHEY and CDR2 SVGAGI come from the germline V gene. The V gene end was trimmed by 11 bases and the J gene end by 2 bases; junction bases not matched to a gene: 7. CDR3 length: 13 residues. The CDR3 DNA reads as TGTGCCGTGGGACTAGGAGTTCAAGAGACCCAGTACTTC. This encodes CAVGLGVQETQYF.

This sequence joins TRBV13 and TRBJ1-4; possible D gene TRBD1, 5 bases. The CDR3 length is 15 residues. The germline V gene encodes CDR1 PRHDT and CDR2 FYEKMQ (reference sequence). Trimming removed 4 bases from V and 8 bases from J, with 17 bases in between. The CDR3 spells CASSSRGRVGEKLFF. The CDR3 bases are TGTGCCAGCAGCTCCCGAGGCAGGGTCGGGGAAAAACTGTTTTTT.

This sequence joins TRBV6-5 and TRBJ1-1, with TRBD1 matching 9 bases. This CDR3 is 12 amino acids long. The V and J ends lost 6 bases and 9 bases, in that order; junction bases with no gene match: 5. Germline values: CDR1 MNHEY, CDR2 SVGAGI. CDR3 DNA sequence: TGTGCCAGCAGGGCGGGACAGGGAAAAGCTTTCTTT. This gives the protein CASRAGQGKAFF.

The chain is built from TRBV3-1 (or the pseudogene TRBV3-2) and TRBJ1-6; D might be TRBD1 (6 bases). The CDR3 has 14 amino acids. Trimming took 0 bases from V and 11 from J, leaving 11 bases between them. Germline V lookup: CDR1 LGHDT, CDR2 YNNKEL (reference sequence). The DNA for the CDR3 is TGTGCCAGCAGCCAAGATGACAGGCGGCCACCCCTCCACTTT. Translation: CASSQDDRRPPLHF.

V gene TRBV20-1 combines with J gene TRBJ2-5, with D maybe TRBD1 (5 bases). The V end lost 7 bases, the J end lost 14 bases, and 20 bases lay between the germline ends. The CDR3 runs 11 residues. Looked up from germline, CDR1 is DFQATT and CDR2 is SNEGSKA (reference sequence). The CDR3 region is CSVRPVPREYF. CDR3 coding DNA: TGCAGTGTTCGCCCCGTGCCCAGGGAATACTTC.

Only a few counts were recorded for this clone. The chain links TRBV10-3 to TRBJ2-1, with a possible D match to TRBD2 (6 bases). The CDR3 spans 13 residues. Trimming took off 5 bases at V and 8 bases at J, with 13 bases between the two ends. CDR1 is ENHRY, CDR2 SYGVKD, per germline. The DNA for the CDR3 is TGTGCCATCAGTCCGCGGGGTCAAGATGAGCAGTTCTTC. It specifies CAISPRGQDEQFF.

The chain carries TRBV30 and TRBJ2-1; 14 bases line up with TRBD2. The CDR3 extends over 13 amino acids. V shed 5 bases, J shed 9 bases, and the junction held 3 bases outside the gene matches. CDR1 is GTSNPN, CDR2 SVGIG, per germline (reference sequence). The CDR3 sequence: CAWGLAGGSEQFF. The CDR3 DNA reads as TGTGCCTGGGGACTAGCGGGGGGATCTGAGCAGTTCTTC.

This chain uses TRBV11-2 with TRBJ1-1; D is possibly TRBD1 (6 bases). CDR3 length: 13 residues. Germline CDR1 SGHAT, CDR2 FQNNGV. V lost 2 bases, J lost 4 bases, and 8 bases lay in between. The CDR3 sequence: CASSLSRGTEAFF. The CDR3 nucleotides read TGTGCCAGCAGCTTAAGCAGGGGCACTGAAGCTTTCTTT. The full variable domain, rest sourced from reference TRBV11-2 and TRBJ1-1, is EAGVAQSPRYKIIEKRQSVAFWCNPISGHATLYWYQQILGQGPKLLIQFQNNGVVDDSQLPKDRFSAERLKGVDSTLKIQPAKLEDSAVYLCASSLSRGTEAFFGQGTRLTVV.

The chain is built from TRBV19 and TRBJ1-2; 10 bases line up with TRBD1. V shed 4 bases, J shed 7 bases, and the junction held 6 bases outside the gene matches. The germline V gene has CDR1 LNHDA and CDR2 SQIVND (reference sequence). There are 14 residues in the CDR3. DNA for the CDR3: TGTGCCAGTAGTAGACAGGGGGCGCGGAGTGGCTACACCTTC. Translation: CASSRQGARSGYTF.

V usage is TRBV6-6 and J usage is TRBJ2-3, with 8 nucleotides matching TRBD2. Germline lookup yields CDR1 MNHNY and CDR2 SVGAGI (reference sequence). V was pared by 5 bases and J by 6 bases, with 4 bases of the junction left unmatched. There are 13 residues in the CDR3. CDR3 DNA sequence: TGTGCCAGCAGTAGCGGGGGAAGGGATACGCAGTATTTT. Its translation is CASSSGGRDTQYF.